One and the same sample provided the 17 T cell receptor beta chains below, sequenced in a study of blood T cell repertoires in COVID-19. Profiling relied on immunoSEQ multiplex PCR, and the TCRdb table lists in-frame clones only, not all of them. Among 100,000 to 130,000 clones listed, around 82% were seen once. Specimen: peripheral blood. The receptors derive from a human donor in a cohort sampled during active COVID-19.

The table lists this clone with a few counts. This chain connects TRBV7-3 to TRBJ2-6, with D possibly matching TRBD1 (6 bases). Germline CDR1 is SGHTA and CDR2 is FQGTGA. The V and J ends lost 0 bases and 0 bases respectively, with 18 bases between them. The CDR3 runs 20 residues. In DNA, the CDR3 is TGTGCCAGCAGCTTAACCCTTCAGGGGCCACTGTCCTCTGGGGCCAACGTCCTGACTTTC. It codes for CASSLTLQGPLSSGANVLTF.

This chain connects TRBV19 to TRBJ2-3; D perhaps matches TRBD1 (5 bases). The V gene lost 5 bases and the J gene lost 3 bases, with 12 bases spanning the gap. Germline CDR1 reads LNHDA; CDR2 reads SQIVND (reference sequence). CDR3 length: 14 residues. CDR3 in amino acids: CASSGPGWTDTQYF. The CDR3 DNA follows: TGTGCCAGTAGTGGGCCAGGGTGGACAGATACGCAGTATTTT.

This clone has more than one count but fewer than ten. The chain is built from TRBV28 and TRBJ1-4, with TRBD1 identical over 7 bases. CDR1 and CDR2 (germline): MDHEN, SYDVKM. Germline trimming cut 3 bases from V and 0 bases from J; bases unmatched to any gene: 4. The CDR3 totals 16 residues. Here the CDR3 reads CASSFGQGATNEKLFF. In DNA form, the CDR3 reads TGTGCCAGCAGTTTCGGGCAGGGGGCAACTAATGAAAAACTGTTTTTT.

The chain employs TRBV4-1 and TRBJ2-3; possible D gene TRBD1, 5 bases. Germline V CDR1 and CDR2: MGHRA, YSYEKL. The CDR3 sequence is 14 residues long. V gave up 4 bases and J gave up 4 bases, with 12 bases separating them. The CDR3 spells CASSLVQGSDTQYF. In DNA, the CDR3 is TGCGCCAGCAGCCTTGTTCAGGGCTCAGATACGCAGTATTTT.

This clone was seen just once. The rearrangement links TRBV6-5 to TRBJ2-7; 7 positions agree with TRBD1. Per the germline V gene, CDR1 is MNHEY and CDR2 is SVGAGI. Unmatched junction bases numbered 6, after V lost 4 bases and J lost 0 bases. The CDR3 contains 15 residues. The CDR3 reads CASSLGTASSYEQYV. The CDR3 region has the DNA TGTGCCAGCAGTTTGGGGACAGCTAGCTCCTACGAGCAGTACGTC.

The chain carries TRBV18 and TRBJ1-5; D is perhaps TRBD1 (6 bases). CDR3 size: 14 residues. V gave up 2 bases and J gave up 6 bases, with 11 bases separating them. The germline V gene encodes CDR1 KGHSH and CDR2 LQKENI. The CDR3 loop reads CASSPNREGQPQHF. CDR3 DNA: TGTGCCAGCTCACCAAACAGGGAGGGTCAGCCCCAGCATTTT.

V is TRBV3-1 (or the pseudogene TRBV3-2) and J is TRBJ1-2; 9 nucleotides agree with TRBD1. J was trimmed by 2 bases and V by 0 bases; bases with no gene match: 7. Germline CDR1 LGHDT, CDR2 YNNKEL (reference sequence). This CDR3 spans 17 amino acids. DNA for the CDR3: TGTGCCAGCAGCCAAGATTTGCGGGGACAGGGAAACTATGGCTACACCTTC. This codes for CASSQDLRGQGNYGYTF.

The chain has TRBV3-1 (or the pseudogene TRBV3-2) and TRBJ1-2; TRBD1 matches 8 bases. This CDR3 is built from 14 residues. Germline-derived CDR1 and CDR2 are LGHDT and YNNKEL (reference sequence). With V trimmed by 6 bases and J by 4 bases, 7 bases remained unmatched. The CDR3 nucleotides read TGTGCCAGCAGTCCATCGGGACAGGTCTATGGCTACACCTTC. Its protein is CASSPSGQVYGYTF.

The gene calls are TRBV7-2 and TRBJ2-7; 10 bases line up with TRBD2. The CDR3 totals 16 residues. From germline, CDR1 is SGHTA and CDR2 FQGNSA. V was pared by 5 bases and J by 6 bases, with 13 bases of the junction left unmatched. This chain's CDR3 is CASSPLAGGGGGEQYF. CDR3 bases: TGTGCCAGCAGCCCTTTAGCGGGAGGAGGAGGGGGCGAGCAGTACTTC.

The chain carries TRBV5-5 and TRBJ1-5; D is unresolved. Trimming left V 1 base short and J 7 bases short, with 15 bases between. This CDR3 has 15 residues. From germline, CDR1 is SGHKS and CDR2 YYEKEE (reference sequence). DNA of the CDR3: TGTGCCAGCAGCTTGTGGCTGTCGGAGGGCCAGCCCCAGCATTTT. Translated, it gives CASSLWLSEGQPQHF.

V and J are TRBV2 and TRBJ1-2; maybe TRBD1 (6 bases). Germline V gives CDR1 SNHLY, CDR2 FYNNEI. CDR3 length equals 13 residues. V was trimmed by 8 bases and J by 7 bases, leaving 17 bases between them. The CDR3 DNA sequence: TGTGCCAGCGCCGCGGGGGCGGCCTCTGGCTACACCTTC. This encodes CASAAGAASGYTF.

J is TRBJ1-1 and V is TRBV5-4; no clear D. Per germline, CDR1 SGHNT and CDR2 YYREEE (reference sequence). The germline V and J ends were trimmed by 4 bases and 7 bases, with 11 bases remaining between them. The CDR3 spans 12 residues. The CDR3 coding sequence is TGTGCCAGCAGCCCGCTAGGAGGTGAAGCTTTCTTT. Its translation: CASSPLGGEAFF.

The genes are TRBV3-1 (or the pseudogene TRBV3-2) and TRBJ2-3; 7 bases line up with TRBD2. The CDR3 is 15 residues long. Germline V gene lookup returns CDR1 LGHDT and CDR2 YNNKEL (reference sequence). Trimming removed 5 bases from V and 1 base from J; junction bases left unmatched: 6. The CDR3 DNA reads as TGTGCCAGCAGCACCCGGGGAGGGGGCACAGATACGCAGTATTTT. Encoded protein: CASSTRGGGTDTQYF.

The chain links TRBV7-9 to TRBJ2-1, with 7 bases that match TRBD1. Unmatched junction bases numbered 15, after V lost 8 bases and J lost 5 bases. Per the germline V gene, CDR1 is SEHNR and CDR2 is FQNEAQ (reference sequence). The CDR3 has 16 residues. DNA for the CDR3: TGTGCCAGCGGTCCAGGGGGATCTCGACTGGACAATGAGCAGTTCTTC. Translating gives CASGPGGSRLDNEQFF.

V and J are TRBV29-1 and TRBJ1-3; the D is unclear. V shed 7 bases and J shed 7 bases, with 14 bases lying between them. CDR1 SQVTM and CDR2 ANQGSEA come from the germline V gene. The CDR3 extends over 12 amino acids. The CDR3 DNA reads as TGCAGCGCCGGGGTCATAGGGAACACCATATATTTT. It yields the protein CSAGVIGNTIYF.

This rearrangement joins TRBV4-3 to TRBJ1-2; 9 positions agree with TRBD1. The junction had 7 bases not matched to a gene; V was cut back by 0 bases and J by 8 bases. The germline V gene has CDR1 LGHNA and CDR2 YSLEER. CDR3 length: 15 amino acids. The CDR3 nucleotides are TGCGCCAGCAGCCAAGATGGGGGACAGGGCATAGGCTACACCTTC. This encodes CASSQDGGQGIGYTF.

The chain carries TRBV20-1 and TRBJ2-7; the match to TRBD2 covers 7 bases. With 3 bases clipped from V and 0 bases from J, the junction kept 5 bases outside the gene matches. CDR1 DFQATT and CDR2 SNEGSKA come from the germline V gene (reference sequence). CDR3 length: 14 residues. CDR3 sequence (DNA): TGCAGTGCTAGTTCTAGCGGTAACTCCTACGAGCAGTACTTC. Its protein is CSASSSGNSYEQYF.